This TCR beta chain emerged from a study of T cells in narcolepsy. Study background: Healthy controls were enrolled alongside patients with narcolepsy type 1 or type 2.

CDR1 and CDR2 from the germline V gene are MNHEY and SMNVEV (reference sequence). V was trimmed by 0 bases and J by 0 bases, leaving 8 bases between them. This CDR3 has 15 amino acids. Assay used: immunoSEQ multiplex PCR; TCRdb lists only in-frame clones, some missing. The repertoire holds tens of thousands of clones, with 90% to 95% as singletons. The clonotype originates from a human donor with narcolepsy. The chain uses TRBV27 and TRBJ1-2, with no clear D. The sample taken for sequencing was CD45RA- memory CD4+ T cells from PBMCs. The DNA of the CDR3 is TGTGCCAGCAGTTTATCTGGCTGGACTAACTATGGCTACACCTTC. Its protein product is CASSLSGWTNYGYTF.